These T cell receptor beta chains were read from a single sample in a study of blood T cell repertoires in COVID-19. Profiled with immunoSEQ multiplex PCR; TCRdb holds only in-frame clones, not every one. The table shows about 300,000 clones, with 84% occurring only once. Sample: peripheral blood. All receptors derive from a human donor with COVID-19, enrolled during active disease. The donor label of this sample is uncertain. CDR3s include the opening cysteine and the closing phenylalanine or tryptophan. The D gene is left open where the match is weak. Size is omitted from some rows. Given values are once, few, many or a class for expanded clones.

. | TRBJ1-5 | TRBV19 | . | CASSPTSSQPQHF | TGTGCCAGTAGCCCTACGAGTAGTCAGCCCCAGCATTTT
. | TRBJ2-7 | TRBV27 | . | CASSLPSGQPGYEQYF | TGTGCCAGCAGTTTACCGTCTGGACAGCCGGGCTACGAGCAGTACTTC
. | TRBJ2-5 | TRBV11-3 | TRBD1 | CASSGGGTGGTQYF | TGTGCCAGCAGCGGTGGGGGGACAGGGGGGACCCAGTACTTC
. | TRBJ2-1 | TRBV13 | . | CASSILRGGNEQFF | TGTGCCAGCAGCATCCTAAGGGGAGGCAATGAGCAGTTCTTC
. | TRBJ1-2 | TRBV11-2 | TRBD1 | CASSRLPGQGIYGYTF | TGTGCCAGCAGTCGTCTACCGGGACAGGGGATCTATGGCTACACCTTC
. | TRBJ2-2 | TRBV5-4 | TRBD1 | CASSINPGAGGAGELFF | TGTGCCAGCAGCATAAACCCAGGGGCAGGGGGCGCCGGGGAGCTGTTTTTT
. | TRBJ2-1 | TRBV25-1 | TRBD2 | CASIIGGLAGPSYNEQFF | TGTGCCAGCATAATAGGGGGACTAGCGGGACCCTCCTACAATGAGCAGTTCTTC
. | TRBJ1-5 | TRBV5-5 | TRBD1 | CASSWDRVNQPQHF | TGTGCCAGCAGCTGGGACAGGGTTAATCAGCCCCAGCATTTT
. | TRBJ2-3 | TRBV6-5 | . | CASRHSAQREDTQYF | TGTGCCAGCAGGCACTCCGCACAGAGAGAAGATACGCAGTATTTT
. | TRBJ1-2 | TRBV11-2 | . | CASSEGVLGYGYTF | TGTGCCAGCAGCGAGGGGGTCCTAGGGTATGGCTACACCTTC
once | TRBJ1-1 | TRBV18 | . | CASSLRQVTDTEAFF | TGTGCCAGCTCACTCCGACAGGTTACGGATACTGAAGCTTTCTTT
. | TRBJ1-1 | TRBV14 | . | CASSQEAGSRAFF | TGTGCCAGCAGCCAAGAGGCCGGGAGTCGGGCTTTCTTT
. | TRBJ2-7 | TRBV6-5 | TRBD2 | CASSPPSAGENEQYF | TGTGCCAGCAGCCCCCCTTCAGCGGGAGAGAACGAGCAGTACTTC
. | TRBJ2-5 | TRBV5-1 | TRBD2 | CASSFIAGGPQETQYF | TGCGCCAGCAGCTTCATAGCGGGAGGGCCCCAAGAGACCCAGTACTTC
. | TRBJ2-6 | TRBV7-9 | . | CASSSRAAGVGANVLTF | TGTGCCAGCAGCTCCCGGGCGGCCGGGGTCGGGGCCAACGTCCTGACTTTC
. | TRBJ2-7 | TRBV30 | TRBD1 | CAWSDKGQPTYEQYF | TGTGCCTGGAGTGACAAGGGACAGCCCACCTACGAGCAGTACTTC
. | TRBJ1-3 | TRBV28 | TRBD1 | CASSSLTPIPGQFSDTIYF | TGTGCCAGCAGTTCCTTGACCCCAATACCGGGACAGTTCTCGGACACCATATATTTT
. | TRBJ1-3 | TRBV6-5 | . | CASSWATAGNTIYF | TGTGCCAGCAGTTGGGCAACGGCTGGAAACACCATATATTTT
. | TRBJ1-2 | TRBV10-3 | TRBD1 | CAISESVLPGQGHYGYTF | TGTGCCATCAGTGAGTCGGTACTTCCGGGACAGGGGCACTATGGCTACACCTTC
. | TRBJ1-2 | TRBV3-1/TRBV3-2 | TRBD1 | CASSRSAQGANYGYTF | TGTGCCAGCAGCCGGTCCGCCCAGGGGGCTAACTATGGCTACACCTTC
. | TRBJ1-4 | TRBV7-9 | TRBD1 | CASSWRQGTSNEKLFF | TGTGCCAGCAGCTGGAGACAGGGGACTTCTAATGAAAAACTGTTTTTT
many | TRBJ1-3 | TRBV11-2 | . | CASSRGGNSGNTIYF | TGTGCCAGCAGCAGAGGGGGAAACTCTGGAAACACCATATATTTT
. | TRBJ2-5 | TRBV5-1 | . | CASSSQGRETQYF | TGCGCCAGCAGCTCACAGGGACGAGAGACCCAGTACTTC
. | TRBJ2-5 | TRBV4-3 | . | CASSQEWGQQETQYF | TGCGCCAGCAGCCAAGAGTGGGGCCAGCAAGAGACCCAGTACTTC
. | TRBJ2-1 | TRBV7-3 | TRBD2 | CASSDLGTSGRDEQFF | TGTGCCAGCAGCGATCTCGGGACTAGCGGGAGGGATGAGCAGTTCTTC
. | TRBJ1-1 | TRBV5-1 | . | CASSLPGTEAFF | TGCGCCAGCAGCTTGCCAGGCACTGAAGCTTTCTTT
. | TRBJ1-1 | TRBV7-2 | . | CASSLKRRRNTEAFF | TGTGCCAGCAGCCTAAAGAGGAGGCGAAACACTGAAGCTTTCTTT
. | TRBJ2-1 | TRBV5-5 | TRBD2 | CASSLEVRLADNEQFF | TGTGCCAGCAGCTTGGAGGTGAGGCTAGCGGACAATGAGCAGTTCTTC
. | TRBJ2-1 | TRBV10-3 | TRBD2 | CATGTSGGDEQFF | TGTGCCACTGGGACTAGCGGTGGAGATGAGCAGTTCTTC
. | TRBJ2-4 | TRBV23-1 | TRBD1 | CASSQSMAGGSKNIQYF | TGCGCCAGCAGTCAATCCATGGCAGGGGGCTCCAAAAACATTCAGTACTTC
once | TRBJ2-7 | TRBV30 | TRBD2 | CAWSRNVGLAGGIYGGEQYF | TGTGCCTGGAGCCGGAACGTAGGACTAGCGGGAGGTATCTATGGGGGCGAGCAGTACTTC
. | TRBJ2-5 | TRBV3-1/TRBV3-2 | . | CASSQESGGYAETQYF | TGTGCCAGCAGCCAAGAATCGGGTGGGTACGCGGAGACCCAGTACTTC
. | TRBJ2-7 | TRBV28 | . | CASTILGTSNIYEQYF | TGTGCCAGCACCATACTAGGGACATCGAATATCTACGAGCAGTACTTC
. | TRBJ1-5 | TRBV19 | . | CASSTPGLGQPQHF | TGTGCCAGTAGTACCCCAGGGCTTGGCCAGCCCCAGCATTTT
. | TRBJ1-1 | TRBV28 | . | CASSFPYLRTEAFF | TGTGCCAGCAGTTTTCCCTACTTACGCACTGAAGCTTTCTTT
. | TRBJ1-1 | TRBV27 | TRBD1 | CASSFYRGQNTEAFF | TGTGCCAGCAGTTTCTACAGGGGGCAGAACACTGAAGCTTTCTTT
. | TRBJ2-7 | TRBV7-6 | . | CASSLGGAGTVSYEQYF | TGTGCCAGCAGCTTAGGGGGTGCAGGGACTGTCTCCTACGAGCAGTACTTC
. | TRBJ1-5 | TRBV2 | . | CASGGGQPQHF | TGTGCCAGCGGAGGTGGTCAGCCCCAGCATTTT
few | TRBJ1-1 | TRBV5-6 | . | CASSLGLQGFGTEAFF | TGTGCCAGCAGCTTGGGTTTACAGGGATTCGGCACTGAAGCTTTCTTT
. | TRBJ2-3 | TRBV4-1 | TRBD2 | CASSQPRVMGGRVEDTQYF | TGCGCCAGCAGCCAACCCCGCGTGATGGGCGGGAGAGTTGAAGATACGCAGTATTTT
. | TRBJ1-1 | TRBV25-1 | . | CASSLSLNTEAFF | TGTGCCAGCAGCTTATCCTTGAACACTGAAGCTTTCTTT
. | TRBJ1-4 | TRBV28 | TRBD1 | CASSSRRGTGGEKLFF | TGTGCCAGCAGTTCCAGGAGGGGGACAGGGGGAGAAAAACTGTTTTTT
. | TRBJ2-3 | TRBV25-1 | TRBD2 | CASSERTSGRATDTQYF | TGTGCCAGCAGTGAAAGAACTAGCGGGAGGGCTACAGATACGCAGTATTTT
once | TRBJ2-5 | TRBV19 | TRBD1 | CASSRPGQGAGETQYF | TGTGCCAGTAGTAGACCGGGACAGGGGGCTGGGGAGACCCAGTACTTC
. | TRBJ2-3 | TRBV5-8 | . | CASSLESGAITDTQYF | TGTGCCAGCAGCTTGGAATCTGGGGCGATAACAGATACGCAGTATTTT
. | TRBJ2-7 | TRBV30 | . | CAWSGGREDEQYF | TGTGCCTGGAGTGGGGGCCGTGAGGACGAGCAGTACTTC
once | TRBJ2-7 | TRBV27 | TRBD2 | CASSFTGTSSYEQYF | TGTGCCAGCAGCTTCACCGGGACTAGCTCCTACGAGCAGTACTTC
. | TRBJ1-2 | TRBV10-3 | TRBD1 | CATNTPTRGNYGYTF | TGTGCCACCAATACTCCGACCAGGGGGAACTATGGCTACACCTTC
. | TRBJ1-3 | TRBV18 | . | CASSPPPLGDTIYF | TGTGCCAGCTCACCACCCCCTCTCGGAGACACCATATATTTT
. | TRBJ2-1 | TRBV19 | . | CASSGVSYNEQFF | TGTGCCAGTAGCGGGGTCTCCTACAATGAGCAGTTCTTC
once | TRBJ1-2 | TRBV6-1 | . | CASSETRSNYGYTF | TGTGCCAGCAGTGAAACGAGATCTAACTATGGCTACACCTTC
. | TRBJ2-5 | TRBV7-2 | . | CASSLSAGQETQYF | TGTGCCAGCAGCTTAAGTGCGGGACAAGAGACCCAGTACTTC
. | TRBJ1-1 | TRBV2 | TRBD1 | CASTLGQGYTEAFF | TGTGCCAGCACCTTAGGACAGGGTTACACTGAAGCTTTCTTT
once | TRBJ2-2 | TRBV14 | . | CASSLLGTANTGELFF | TGTGCCAGCAGCCTTCTAGGCACGGCGAACACCGGGGAGCTGTTTTTT
. | TRBJ2-3 | TRBV7-9 | . | CASSVRQDADTQYF | TGTGCCAGCAGCGTTCGACAGGACGCAGATACGCAGTATTTT
. | TRBJ1-4 | TRBV28 | TRBD1 | CASSFRTPGQGEKLFF | TGTGCCAGCAGTTTCAGGACTCCGGGACAGGGAGAAAAACTGTTTTTT